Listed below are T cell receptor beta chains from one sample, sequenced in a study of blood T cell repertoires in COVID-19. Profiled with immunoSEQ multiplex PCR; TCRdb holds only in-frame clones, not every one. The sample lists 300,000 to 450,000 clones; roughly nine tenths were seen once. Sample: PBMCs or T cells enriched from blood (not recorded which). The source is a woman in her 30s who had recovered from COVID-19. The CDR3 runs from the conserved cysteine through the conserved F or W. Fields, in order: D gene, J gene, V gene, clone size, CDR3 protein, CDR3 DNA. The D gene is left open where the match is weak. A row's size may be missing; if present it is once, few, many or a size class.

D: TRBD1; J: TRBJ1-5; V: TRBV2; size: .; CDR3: CASSARQGLGNQPQHF; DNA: TGTGCCAGCAGTGCCCGACAGGGATTGGGCAATCAGCCCCAGCATTTT
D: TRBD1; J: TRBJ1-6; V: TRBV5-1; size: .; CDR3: CASSRTGGGNSPLHF; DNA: TGCGCCAGCAGCCGGACAGGGGGAGGTAATTCACCCCTCCACTTT
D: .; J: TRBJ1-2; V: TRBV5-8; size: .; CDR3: CASSLARLSRQSYGYTF; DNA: TGTGCCAGCAGCTTGGCCCGATTGTCCCGACAGAGCTATGGCTACACCTTC
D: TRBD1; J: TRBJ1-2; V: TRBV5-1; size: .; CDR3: CASNPNPGTGSYGYTF; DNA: TGCGCCAGCAACCCTAATCCAGGGACAGGGAGCTATGGCTACACCTTC
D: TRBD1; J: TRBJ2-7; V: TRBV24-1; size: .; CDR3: CATSDPQTGRHEQYF; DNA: TGTGCCACCAGTGATCCGCAGACAGGGCGCCACGAGCAGTACTTC
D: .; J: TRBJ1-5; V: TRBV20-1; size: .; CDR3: CSASGRGVNQPQHF; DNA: TGCAGTGCTAGTGGCAGGGGAGTCAATCAGCCCCAGCATTTT
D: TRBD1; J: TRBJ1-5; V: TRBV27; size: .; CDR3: CASSFEGNRGQPQHF; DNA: TGTGCCAGCAGTTTCGAGGGAAACAGGGGTCAGCCCCAGCATTTT
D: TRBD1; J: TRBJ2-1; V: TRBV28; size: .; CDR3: CASSSPGTAFDEQFF; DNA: TGTGCCAGCAGTTCCCCCGGGACAGCGTTCGATGAGCAGTTCTTC
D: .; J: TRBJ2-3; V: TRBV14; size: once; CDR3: CASSQDRRDTQYF; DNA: TGTGCCAGCAGCCAAGATCGGAGAGATACGCAGTATTTT
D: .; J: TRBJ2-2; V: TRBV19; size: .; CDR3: CASSTGNTGELFF; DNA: TGTGCCAGTAGTACCGGGAACACCGGGGAGCTGTTTTTT
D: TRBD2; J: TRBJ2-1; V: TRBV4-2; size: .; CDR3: CASSQAQRGPYNEQFF; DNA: TGTGCCAGCAGCCAGGCTCAGCGGGGGCCCTACAATGAGCAGTTCTTC
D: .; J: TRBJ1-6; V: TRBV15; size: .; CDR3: CATSPAGSYNSPLHF; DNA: TGTGCCACCAGCCCAGCGGGGTCCTATAATTCACCCCTCCACTTT
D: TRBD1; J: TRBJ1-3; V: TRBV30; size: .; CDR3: CAWSRTGDSGNTIYF; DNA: TGTGCCTGGAGTCGCACAGGGGACTCTGGAAACACCATATATTTT